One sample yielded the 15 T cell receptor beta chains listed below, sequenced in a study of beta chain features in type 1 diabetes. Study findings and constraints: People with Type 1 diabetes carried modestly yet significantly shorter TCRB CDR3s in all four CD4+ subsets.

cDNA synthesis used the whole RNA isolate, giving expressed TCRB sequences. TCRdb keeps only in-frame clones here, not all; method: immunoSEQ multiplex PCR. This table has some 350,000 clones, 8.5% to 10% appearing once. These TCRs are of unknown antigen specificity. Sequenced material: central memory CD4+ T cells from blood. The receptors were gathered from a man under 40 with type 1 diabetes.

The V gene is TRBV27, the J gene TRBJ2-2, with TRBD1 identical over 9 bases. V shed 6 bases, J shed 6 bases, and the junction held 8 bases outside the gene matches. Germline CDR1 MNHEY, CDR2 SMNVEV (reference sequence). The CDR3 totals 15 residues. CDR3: CASSHRTGDAGELFF. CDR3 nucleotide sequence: TGTGCCAGCAGCCACCGGACAGGGGATGCCGGGGAGCTGTTTTTT.

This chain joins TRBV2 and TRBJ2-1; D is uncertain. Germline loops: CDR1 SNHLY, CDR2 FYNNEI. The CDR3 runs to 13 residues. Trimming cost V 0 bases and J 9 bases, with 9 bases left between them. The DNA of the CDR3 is TGTGCCAGCAGTGAAGCTGGACCCGGTGAGCAGTTCTTC. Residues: CASSEAGPGEQFF.

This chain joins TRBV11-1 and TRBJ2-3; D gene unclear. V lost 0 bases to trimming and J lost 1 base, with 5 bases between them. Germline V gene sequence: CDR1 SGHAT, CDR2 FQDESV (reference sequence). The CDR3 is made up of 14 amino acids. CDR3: CASSLAEGTDTQYF. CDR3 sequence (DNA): TGTGCCAGCAGCTTAGCTGAGGGCACAGATACGCAGTATTTT.

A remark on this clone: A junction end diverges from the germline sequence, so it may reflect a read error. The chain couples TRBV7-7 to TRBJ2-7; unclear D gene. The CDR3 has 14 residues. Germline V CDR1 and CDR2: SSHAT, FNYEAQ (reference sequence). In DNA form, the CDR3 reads TGTGCTAGCAGCTTGATGGTAGATAGCTACGAGCAGTACTTC. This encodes CASSLMVDSYEQYF.

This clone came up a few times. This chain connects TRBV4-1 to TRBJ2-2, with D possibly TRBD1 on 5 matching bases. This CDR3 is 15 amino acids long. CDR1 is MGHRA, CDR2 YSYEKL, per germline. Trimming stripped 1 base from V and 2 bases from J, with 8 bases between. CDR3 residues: CASSQAGHNTGELFF. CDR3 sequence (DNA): TGCGCCAGCAGCCAAGCCGGACACAACACCGGGGAGCTGTTTTTT.

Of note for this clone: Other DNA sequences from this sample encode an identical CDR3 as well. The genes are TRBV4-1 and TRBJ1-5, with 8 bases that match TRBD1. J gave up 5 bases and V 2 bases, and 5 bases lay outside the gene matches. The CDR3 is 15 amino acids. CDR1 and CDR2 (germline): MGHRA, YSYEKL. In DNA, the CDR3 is TGCGCCAGCAGCCAACCCGACAGGGGTCATCAGCCCCAGCATTTT. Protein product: CASSQPDRGHQPQHF.

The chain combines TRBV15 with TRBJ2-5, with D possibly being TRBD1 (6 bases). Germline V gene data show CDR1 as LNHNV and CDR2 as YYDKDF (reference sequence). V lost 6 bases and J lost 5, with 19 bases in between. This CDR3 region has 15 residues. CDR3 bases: TGTGCCACCAGAACCCAGACAGGTTCCGGCGAGACCCAGTACTTC. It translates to CATRTQTGSGETQYF.

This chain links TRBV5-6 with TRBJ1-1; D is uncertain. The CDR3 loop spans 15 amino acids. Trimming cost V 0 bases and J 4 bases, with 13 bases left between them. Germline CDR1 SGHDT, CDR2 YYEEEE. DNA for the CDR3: TGTGCCAGCAGCTTGGGTGCCCCCCGGGGCACTGAAGCTTTCTTT. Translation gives CASSLGAPRGTEAFF. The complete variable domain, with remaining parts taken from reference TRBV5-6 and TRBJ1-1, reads DAGVTQSPTHLIKTRGQQVTLRCSPKSGHDTVSWYQQALGQGPQFIFQYYEEEERQRGNFPDRFSGHQFPNYSSELNVNALLLGDSALYLCASSLGAPRGTEAFFGQGTRLTVV.

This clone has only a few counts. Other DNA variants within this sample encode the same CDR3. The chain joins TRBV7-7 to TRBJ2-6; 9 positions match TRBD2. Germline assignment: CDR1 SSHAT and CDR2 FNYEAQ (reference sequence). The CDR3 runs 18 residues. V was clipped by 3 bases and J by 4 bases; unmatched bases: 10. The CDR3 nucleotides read TGTGCCAGCAGCTTCGATAGCGGGAGTCTCCAAGGGGCCAACGTCCTGACTTTC. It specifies CASSFDSGSLQGANVLTF.

CDR3 amino acids: CASSVVAGIDTEAFF. CDR3 coding DNA: TGTGCCAGCAGCGTAGTTGCAGGGATCGACACTGAAGCTTTCTTT. The chain has TRBV9 and TRBJ1-1; a weak D match, TRBD1 (5 bases). Germline V gene sequence: CDR1 SGDLS, CDR2 YYNGEE. The CDR3 contains 15 residues. Trimming removed 0 bases at V and 3 bases at J, with 12 bases between. The entire variable domain, with the rest obtained from reference TRBV9 and TRBJ1-1, is as follows: DSGVTQTPKHLITATGQRVTLRCSPRSGDLSVYWYQQSLDQGLQFLIQYYNGEERAKGNILERFSAQQFPDLHSELNLSSLELGDSALYFCASSVVAGIDTEAFFGQGTRLTVV.

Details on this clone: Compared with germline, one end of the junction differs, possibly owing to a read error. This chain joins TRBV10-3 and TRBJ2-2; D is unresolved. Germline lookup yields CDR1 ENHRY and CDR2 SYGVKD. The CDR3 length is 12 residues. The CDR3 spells CATSPQAGELFF. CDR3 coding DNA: TGTGCCACCAGTCCCCAAGCCGGGGAGCTGTTTTTT.

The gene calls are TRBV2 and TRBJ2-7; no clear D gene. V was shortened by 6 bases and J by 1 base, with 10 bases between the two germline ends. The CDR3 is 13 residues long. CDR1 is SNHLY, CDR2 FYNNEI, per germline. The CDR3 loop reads CASRETNSYEQYF. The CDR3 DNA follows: TGTGCCAGCAGAGAGACAAATTCCTACGAGCAGTACTTC.

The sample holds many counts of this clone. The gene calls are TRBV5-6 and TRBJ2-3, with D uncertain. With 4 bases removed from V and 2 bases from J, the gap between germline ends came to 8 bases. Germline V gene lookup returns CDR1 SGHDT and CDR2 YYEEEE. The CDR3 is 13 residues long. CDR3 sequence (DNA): TGTGCCAGCAGCACATACTCCACAGATACGCAGTATTTT. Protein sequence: CASSTYSTDTQYF.

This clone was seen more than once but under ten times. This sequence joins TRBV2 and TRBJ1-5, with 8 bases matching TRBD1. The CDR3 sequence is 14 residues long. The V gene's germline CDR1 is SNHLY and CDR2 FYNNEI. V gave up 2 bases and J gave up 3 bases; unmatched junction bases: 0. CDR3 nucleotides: TGTGCCAGCAGTGAACAGGGGGCCAATCAGCCCCAGCATTTT. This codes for CASSEQGANQPQHF.

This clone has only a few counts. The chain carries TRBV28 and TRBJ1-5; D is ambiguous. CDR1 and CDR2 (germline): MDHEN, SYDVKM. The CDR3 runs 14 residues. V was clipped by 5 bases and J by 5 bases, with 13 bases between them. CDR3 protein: CASSRTESHQPQHF. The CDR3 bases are TGTGCCAGCAGTAGGACGGAGAGCCATCAGCCCCAGCATTTT.